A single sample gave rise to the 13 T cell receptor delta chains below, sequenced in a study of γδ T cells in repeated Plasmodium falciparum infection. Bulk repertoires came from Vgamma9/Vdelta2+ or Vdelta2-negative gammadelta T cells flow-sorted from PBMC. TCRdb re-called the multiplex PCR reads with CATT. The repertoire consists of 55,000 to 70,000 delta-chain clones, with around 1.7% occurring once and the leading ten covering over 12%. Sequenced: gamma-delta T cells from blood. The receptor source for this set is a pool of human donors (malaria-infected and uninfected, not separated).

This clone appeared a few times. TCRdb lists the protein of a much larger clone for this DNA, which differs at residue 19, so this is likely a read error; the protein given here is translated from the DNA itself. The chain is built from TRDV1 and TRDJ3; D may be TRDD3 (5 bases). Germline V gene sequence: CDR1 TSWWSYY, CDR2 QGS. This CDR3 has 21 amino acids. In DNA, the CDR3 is TGTGCTCTTGGGTATTTCCCCGCCGCCTGGGTTCACTCCTGGGACACCCGACAGACGTTTTTC. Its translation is CALGYFPAAWVHSWDTRQTFF.

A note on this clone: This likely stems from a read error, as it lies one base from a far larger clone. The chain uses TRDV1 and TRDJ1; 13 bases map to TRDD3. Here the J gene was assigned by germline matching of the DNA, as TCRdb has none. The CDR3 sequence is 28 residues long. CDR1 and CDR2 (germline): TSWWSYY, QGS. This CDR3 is CALGELPAAFLRFGLGDTPSRYTDKLIF. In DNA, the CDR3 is TGTGCCCTTGGGGAACTACCCGCGGCCTTCCTACGTTTTGGACTGGGGGATACGCCGTCACGGTACACCGATAAACTCATCTTT.

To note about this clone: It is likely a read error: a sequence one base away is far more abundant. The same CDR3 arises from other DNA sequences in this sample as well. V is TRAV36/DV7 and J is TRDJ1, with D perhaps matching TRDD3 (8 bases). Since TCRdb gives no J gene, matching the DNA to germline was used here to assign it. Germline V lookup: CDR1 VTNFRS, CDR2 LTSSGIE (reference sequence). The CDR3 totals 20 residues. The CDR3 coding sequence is TGTGCCGTGGCTCGCTGGGATTCCTACGGGGCTACTGGGGGTCGAAATAAACTCATCTTT. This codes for CAVARWDSYGATGGRNKLIF.

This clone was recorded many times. The DNA of the CDR3 is TGTGCTCTTGGGGAAGCTTACCCACTATTACAAGGCGATAAACTCATCTTT. Translated: CALGEAYPLLQGDKLIF. The rearrangement uses TRDV1 and TRDJ1; D not resolved. The V end lost 2 bases, the J end lost 4 bases, and 20 bases lay between the germline ends. The CDR3 is made up of 17 amino acids. Looked up from germline, CDR1 is TSWWSYY and CDR2 is QGS.

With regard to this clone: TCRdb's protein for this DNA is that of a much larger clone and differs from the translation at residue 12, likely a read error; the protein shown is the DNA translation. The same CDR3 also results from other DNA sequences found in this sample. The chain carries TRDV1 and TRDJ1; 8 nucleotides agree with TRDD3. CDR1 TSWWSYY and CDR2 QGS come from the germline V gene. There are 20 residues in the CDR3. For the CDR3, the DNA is TGTGCCCTTGGGGAATCATTGTATTGGGGGATCTCCAAGACTTACGATAAACTCATCTTT. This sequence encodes CALGESLYWGISKTYDKLIF.

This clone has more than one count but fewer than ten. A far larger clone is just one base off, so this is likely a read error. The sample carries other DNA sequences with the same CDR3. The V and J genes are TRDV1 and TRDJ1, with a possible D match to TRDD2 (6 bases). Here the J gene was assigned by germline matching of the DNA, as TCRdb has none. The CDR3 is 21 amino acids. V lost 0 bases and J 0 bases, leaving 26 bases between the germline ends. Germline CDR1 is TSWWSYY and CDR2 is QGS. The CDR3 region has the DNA TGTGCTCTTGGGGAACTCCCCTTGCGCCTTCCCTTGGAAACGTACACCGATAAACTCATCTTT. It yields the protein CALGELPLRLPLETYTDKLIF.

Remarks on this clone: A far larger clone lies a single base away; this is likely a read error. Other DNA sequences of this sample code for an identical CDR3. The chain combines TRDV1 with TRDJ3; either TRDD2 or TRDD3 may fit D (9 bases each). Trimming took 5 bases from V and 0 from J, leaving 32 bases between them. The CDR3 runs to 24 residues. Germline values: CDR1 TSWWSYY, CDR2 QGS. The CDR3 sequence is CALGPIPFLRTGGLYSWDTRQMFF. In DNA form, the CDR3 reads TGTGCTCTTGGGCCCATCCCCTTCCTACGGACTGGGGGACTGTACTCCTGGGACACCCGACAGATGTTTTTC.

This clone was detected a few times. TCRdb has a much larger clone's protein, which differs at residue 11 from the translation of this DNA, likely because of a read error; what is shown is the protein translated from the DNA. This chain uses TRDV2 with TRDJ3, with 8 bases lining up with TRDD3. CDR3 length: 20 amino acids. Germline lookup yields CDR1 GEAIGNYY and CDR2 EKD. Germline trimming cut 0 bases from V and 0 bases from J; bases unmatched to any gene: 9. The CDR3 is CACDTALGIPHSWDTRQMFF. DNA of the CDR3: TGTGCCTGTGACACCGCGCTGGGGATACCCCACTCCTGGGACACCCGACAGATGTTTTTC.

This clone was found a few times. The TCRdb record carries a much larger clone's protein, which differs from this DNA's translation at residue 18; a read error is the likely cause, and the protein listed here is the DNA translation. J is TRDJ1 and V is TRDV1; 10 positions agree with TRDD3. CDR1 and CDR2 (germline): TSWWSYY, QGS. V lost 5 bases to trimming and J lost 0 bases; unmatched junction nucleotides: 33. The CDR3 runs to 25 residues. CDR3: CALGTQGLSPFFWGITSRYTDKLIF. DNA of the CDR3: TGTGCTCTTGGGACTCAAGGCCTTTCACCTTTTTTCTGGGGGATAACATCTAGATACACCGATAAACTCATCTTT.

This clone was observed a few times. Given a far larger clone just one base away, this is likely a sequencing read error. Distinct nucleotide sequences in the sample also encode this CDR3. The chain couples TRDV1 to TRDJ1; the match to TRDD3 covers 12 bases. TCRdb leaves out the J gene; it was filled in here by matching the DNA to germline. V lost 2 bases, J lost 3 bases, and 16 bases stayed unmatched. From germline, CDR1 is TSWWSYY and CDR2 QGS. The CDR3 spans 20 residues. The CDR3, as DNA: TGTGCTCTTGGGGAATTGATCCTCTCCCTCTGGGGGATACGACCCGATAAACTCATCTTT. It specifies CALGELILSLWGIRPDKLIF.

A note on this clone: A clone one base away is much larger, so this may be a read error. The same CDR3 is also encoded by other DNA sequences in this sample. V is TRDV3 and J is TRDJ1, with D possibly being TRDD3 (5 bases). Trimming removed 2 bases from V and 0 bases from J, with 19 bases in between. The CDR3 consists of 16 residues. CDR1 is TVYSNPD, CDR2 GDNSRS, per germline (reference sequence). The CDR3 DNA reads TGTGCCTTTGGGCGGTGGGGTTTAACGTACACCGATAAACTCATCTTT. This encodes CAFGRWGLTYTDKLIF.

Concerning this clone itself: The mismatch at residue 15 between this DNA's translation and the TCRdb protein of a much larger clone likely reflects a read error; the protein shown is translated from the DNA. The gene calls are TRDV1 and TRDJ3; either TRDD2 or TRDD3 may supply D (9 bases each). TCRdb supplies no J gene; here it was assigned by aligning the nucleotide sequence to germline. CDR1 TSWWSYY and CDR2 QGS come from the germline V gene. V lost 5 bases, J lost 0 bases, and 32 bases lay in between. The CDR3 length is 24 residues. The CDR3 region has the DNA TGTGCTCTTGGGCCCATCCCCTTCCTACGAACTGGGGGACTGCACTCCTGGGACACCCGACAGATGTTTTTC. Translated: CALGPIPFLRTGGLHSWDTRQMFF.

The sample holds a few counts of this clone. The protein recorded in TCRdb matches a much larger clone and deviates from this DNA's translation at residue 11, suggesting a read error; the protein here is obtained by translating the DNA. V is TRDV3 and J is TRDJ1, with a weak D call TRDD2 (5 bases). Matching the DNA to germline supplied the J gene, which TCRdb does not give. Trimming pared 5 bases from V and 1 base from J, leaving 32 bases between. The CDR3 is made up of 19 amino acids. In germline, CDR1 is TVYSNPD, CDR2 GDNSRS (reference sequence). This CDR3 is CALISRRPYLFSSTDKLIF. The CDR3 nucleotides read TGTGCCCTTATTTCCCGTCGTCCCTACCTATTTAGTTCCACCGATAAACTCATCTTT.